These T cell receptor beta chains were read from a single sample in a study of CD8+CD57+ T cells in acquired aplastic anemia. Using its own MiXCR run on the reads, TCRdb lists one record per CDR3 protein. The sample includes hundreds of thousands of distinct CDR3 sequences, less than 60% of them seen just once. The sample comprised sorted CD4+, CD8+, or CD8+CD57+ T cells (not recorded which) from PBMCs. Every receptor here comes from a human donor with aplastic anemia. CDR3s include the opening cysteine and the closing phenylalanine or tryptophan. Each record gives: CDR3 DNA, CDR3 protein, J gene, clone size, D gene, V gene. D genes are given only for firm matches. Clone size is shown for a subset of rows, as once, few, many or a class of expanded clone.

CDR3nt: TGTGCCAGCAGTGCCTGGGGAGGGCTGAACACTGAAGCTTTCTTT
CDR3aa: CASSAWGGLNTEAFF
j_gene: TRBJ1-1
abundance: .
d_gene: .
v_gene: TRBV25-1

CDR3nt: TGTGCCAGCAGCTTACAACGAGGGGGGGTACAAGAGACCCAGTACTTC
CDR3aa: CASSLQRGGVQETQYF
j_gene: TRBJ2-5
abundance: .
d_gene: .
v_gene: TRBV7-2

CDR3nt: TGCGCCAGCAGTTCAGGGGTAGACACTGAGCAGTTCTTC
CDR3aa: CASSSGVDTEQFF
j_gene: TRBJ2-1
abundance: .
d_gene: .
v_gene: TRBV5-1

CDR3nt: TGTGCCACCAGTGATTCCCGGGCTAAATCAGGCACTGAAGCTTTCTTT
CDR3aa: CATSDSRAKSGTEAFF
j_gene: TRBJ1-1
abundance: many
d_gene: .
v_gene: TRBV24-1

CDR3nt: TGTGCCAGCAGTTTCTCAGCGGGGGTGAACACCGGGGAGCTGTTTTTT
CDR3aa: CASSFSAGVNTGELFF
j_gene: TRBJ2-2
abundance: .
d_gene: TRBD2
v_gene: TRBV28

CDR3nt: TGTGCCAGCAGCTCCCCGGAGCGGGGGGCCCGCACAGATACGCAGTATTTT
CDR3aa: CASSSPERGARTDTQYF
j_gene: TRBJ2-3
abundance: .
d_gene: TRBD2
v_gene: TRBV7-2

CDR3nt: TGTGCCAGCAGTTGGGGGGGGCGGCCTTGCCCCTACACTGAAGCTTTCTTT
CDR3aa: CASSWGGRPCPYTEAFF
j_gene: TRBJ1-1
abundance: once
d_gene: .
v_gene: TRBV7-2

CDR3nt: TGCAGTGCTAGAGGGGGACTAGCGGGGGGCTACCGAAGCACAGATACGCAGTATTTT
CDR3aa: CSARGGLAGGYRSTDTQYF
j_gene: TRBJ2-3
abundance: once
d_gene: TRBD2
v_gene: TRBV20-1

CDR3nt: TGTGCCAGCAGCTTAGAGGGGACACGAACCAGGGAAATCGCCAATGAGCAGTTCTTC
CDR3aa: CASSLEGTRTREIANEQFF
j_gene: TRBJ2-1
abundance: .
d_gene: .
v_gene: TRBV7-9

CDR3nt: TGTGCCAGCAGCTACCTGACTAGCGGGGATACAGATACGCGGTATTTT
CDR3aa: CASSYLTSGDTDTRYF
j_gene: TRBJ2-3
abundance: .
d_gene: TRBD2
v_gene: TRBV7-9

CDR3nt: TGTGCCAGCAGCCCCCCTCCTTGGGGCAGGGACCATGGCTACACCTTC
CDR3aa: CASSPPPWGRDHGYTF
j_gene: TRBJ1-2
abundance: .
d_gene: .
v_gene: TRBV9

CDR3nt: TGCGCCAGCAGCTTGGAGGTTGGGGGGACTGAAGCTTTCTTT
CDR3aa: CASSLEVGGTEAFF
j_gene: TRBJ1-1
abundance: many
d_gene: .
v_gene: TRBV5-1

CDR3nt: TGCAGTGCTTGGGGACAGACCTACGAGCAGTACTTC
CDR3aa: CSAWGQTYEQYF
j_gene: TRBJ2-7
abundance: .
d_gene: TRBD1
v_gene: TRBV20-1

CDR3nt: TGTGCCAGCAGTGAAATATTGACTAGCGGATACTTCCAGCAGTACTTC
CDR3aa: CASSEILTSGYFQQYF
j_gene: TRBJ2-7
abundance: .
d_gene: TRBD2
v_gene: TRBV2

CDR3nt: TGTGCCAGCAGCGGGCAGGGGACCAATTCACCCCTCCACTTT
CDR3aa: CASSGQGTNSPLHF
j_gene: TRBJ1-6
abundance: many
d_gene: .
v_gene: TRBV9

CDR3nt: TGTGCCAGCAGCACCGGGCCAACCAAACACACCGGGGAGCTGTTTTTT
CDR3aa: CASSTGPTKHTGELFF
j_gene: TRBJ2-2
abundance: many
d_gene: .
v_gene: TRBV7-3

CDR3nt: TGCAGCGCTGACAGGGGTAACACCGGGGAGCTGTTTTTT
CDR3aa: CSADRGNTGELFF
j_gene: TRBJ2-2
abundance: many
d_gene: TRBD1
v_gene: TRBV29-1

CDR3nt: TGTGCCAGCAGCCAGGGGCAGGGGGCTCAGGGCTACACCTTC
CDR3aa: CASSQGQGAQGYTF
j_gene: TRBJ1-2
abundance: .
d_gene: TRBD1
v_gene: TRBV7-2

CDR3nt: TGTGCCAGTAGTCCCCGCGGGCAGCCCCAGCATTTT
CDR3aa: CASSPRGQPQHF
j_gene: TRBJ1-5
abundance: .
d_gene: .
v_gene: TRBV19

CDR3nt: TGTGCCAGCAGCAACGGGACTAGCGGGGGGTCTGAGACCCAGTACTTC
CDR3aa: CASSNGTSGGSETQYF
j_gene: TRBJ2-5
abundance: .
d_gene: TRBD2
v_gene: TRBV5-8

CDR3nt: TGTGCCACCAGCAGGGGACAGGGAGGCGATACGCGGTATTTT
CDR3aa: CATSRGQGGDTRYF
j_gene: TRBJ2-3
abundance: .
d_gene: TRBD1
v_gene: TRBV15

CDR3nt: TGTGCCAGCAGTTTGTGGGGGGGGGGAGCAGATACGCAGTATTTT
CDR3aa: CASSLWGGGADTQYF
j_gene: TRBJ2-3
abundance: .
d_gene: TRBD2
v_gene: TRBV12-3/TRBV12-4

CDR3nt: TGTGCCATCAGTGATGGCGGGGTACTGGCTGATTATTTT
CDR3aa: CAISDGGVLADYF
j_gene: TRBJ2-3
abundance: .
d_gene: .
v_gene: TRBV10-1